These T cell receptor beta chains were read from a single sample in a study of T cell changes during pregnancy in multiple sclerosis. TCRdb's table, derived via immunoSEQ multiplex PCR, lists solely in-frame clones and lacks some. The sample comprises about 59,000 clones, about 94% of which are singletons, and over 2% rests with the top ten. Specimen: CD8+ T cells from peripheral blood mononuclear cells, collected after pregnancy. The receptors shown here come from a female donor with multiple sclerosis, enrolled in a pregnancy study. The CDR3 runs from the conserved cysteine through the conserved F or W. A D gene is named only where the DNA matches it firmly.

j_gene: TRBJ1-1; len: 15; v_gene: TRBV19; d_gene: .; CDR3nt: TGTGCCAGTACCCTATCCGGGGACTCGAACACTGAAGCTTTCTTT; CDR3aa: CASTLSGDSNTEAFF
j_gene: TRBJ2-1; len: 15; v_gene: TRBV9; d_gene: TRBD2; CDR3nt: TGTGCCAGCAGACCAGCGGGAGTAGACTACAATGAGCAGTTCTTC; CDR3aa: CASRPAGVDYNEQFF
j_gene: TRBJ2-7; len: 19; v_gene: TRBV6-4; d_gene: TRBD2; CDR3nt: TGTGCCAGCAGTGACAGGGCAGGGGTGGCTAGCGGGGAATGCTACGAGCAGTACTTC; CDR3aa: CASSDRAGVASGECYEQYF
j_gene: TRBJ2-5; len: 15; v_gene: TRBV27; d_gene: TRBD1; CDR3nt: TGTGCCAGCAGTCTTCGGGACAGAATCCAAGAGACCCAGTACTTC; CDR3aa: CASSLRDRIQETQYF
j_gene: TRBJ2-3; len: 13; v_gene: TRBV2; d_gene: TRBD2; CDR3nt: TGTGCCCCCCTAGCGGGAGACGTAGATACGCAGTATTTT; CDR3aa: CAPLAGDVDTQYF
j_gene: TRBJ2-1; len: 12; v_gene: TRBV29-1; d_gene: TRBD2; CDR3nt: TGCAGCGTGAAGCTGGTGGGAGGGGAGCAGTTCTTC; CDR3aa: CSVKLVGGEQFF
j_gene: TRBJ2-3; len: 18; v_gene: TRBV9; d_gene: .; CDR3nt: TGTGCCAGCAGCGCCCGTGTCGAGCCTGATACTAGCACAGATACGCAGTATTTT; CDR3aa: CASSARVEPDTSTDTQYF
j_gene: TRBJ2-7; len: 14; v_gene: TRBV5-4; d_gene: TRBD2; CDR3nt: TGTGCCAGCAGCATGGGACTAGCGGAGGACGAGCAGTACTTC; CDR3aa: CASSMGLAEDEQYF
j_gene: TRBJ2-1; len: 14; v_gene: TRBV29-1; d_gene: TRBD2; CDR3nt: TGCAGCGTCCTTAGCGGGAGAAGGGGCGATGAGCAGTTCTTC; CDR3aa: CSVLSGRRGDEQFF
j_gene: TRBJ2-1; len: 12; v_gene: TRBV7-2; d_gene: .; CDR3nt: TGTGCCAGCAGCCGTATCACAGCTGAGCAGTTCTTC; CDR3aa: CASSRITAEQFF
j_gene: TRBJ2-7; len: 15; v_gene: TRBV7-2; d_gene: TRBD2; CDR3nt: TGTGCCAGCAGCTCATCTAGCGGGCTTACCTACGAGCAGTACTTC; CDR3aa: CASSSSSGLTYEQYF
j_gene: TRBJ2-3; len: 15; v_gene: TRBV2; d_gene: TRBD1; CDR3nt: TGTGCCAGCAGCGCAGGACAGGGGGAAAGAGATACGCAGTATTTT; CDR3aa: CASSAGQGERDTQYF
j_gene: TRBJ1-1; len: 15; v_gene: TRBV21-1; d_gene: .; CDR3nt: TGTGCCAGCAGCCCCCGGGACAGAAAGAACACTGAAGCTTTCTTT; CDR3aa: CASSPRDRKNTEAFF
j_gene: TRBJ2-7; len: 15; v_gene: TRBV5-6; d_gene: TRBD2; CDR3nt: TGTGCCAGCAGCTTGGAACTAGCGCCTGCCTACGAGCAGTACTTC; CDR3aa: CASSLELAPAYEQYF